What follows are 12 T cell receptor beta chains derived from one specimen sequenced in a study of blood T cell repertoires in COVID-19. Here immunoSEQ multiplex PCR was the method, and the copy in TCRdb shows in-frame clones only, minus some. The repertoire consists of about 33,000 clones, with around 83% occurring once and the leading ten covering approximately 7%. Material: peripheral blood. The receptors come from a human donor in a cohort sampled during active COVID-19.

CDR3 residues: CATGTGSSYEQYF. CDR3 in DNA: TGTGCCACCGGGACAGGGAGCTCCTACGAGCAGTACTTC. V is TRBV2 and J is TRBJ2-7, with TRBD1 identical over 9 bases. Germline V gene sequence: CDR1 SNHLY, CDR2 FYNNEI. The CDR3 has 13 residues. The junction had 4 bases not matched to a gene; V was cut back by 10 bases and J by 0 bases.

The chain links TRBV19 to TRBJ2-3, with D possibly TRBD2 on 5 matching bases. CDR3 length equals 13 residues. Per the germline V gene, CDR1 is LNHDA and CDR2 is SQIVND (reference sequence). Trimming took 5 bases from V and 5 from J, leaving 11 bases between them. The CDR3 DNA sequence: TGTGCCAGTAGTCGGGGAGTGAGAGATACGCAGTATTTT. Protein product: CASSRGVRDTQYF. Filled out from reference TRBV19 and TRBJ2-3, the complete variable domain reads DGGITQSPKYLFRKEGQNVTLSCEQNLNHDAMYWYRQDPGQGLRLIYYSQIVNDFQKGDIAEGYSVSREKKESFPLTVTSAQKNPTAFYLCASSRGVRDTQYFGPGTRLTVL.

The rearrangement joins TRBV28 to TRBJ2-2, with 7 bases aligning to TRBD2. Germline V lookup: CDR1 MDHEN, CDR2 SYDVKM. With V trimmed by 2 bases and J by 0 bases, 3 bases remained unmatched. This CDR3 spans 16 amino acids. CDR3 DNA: TGTGCCAGCAGTTTACGAGCGGGGACGAACACCGGGGAGCTGTTTTTT. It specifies CASSLRAGTNTGELFF.

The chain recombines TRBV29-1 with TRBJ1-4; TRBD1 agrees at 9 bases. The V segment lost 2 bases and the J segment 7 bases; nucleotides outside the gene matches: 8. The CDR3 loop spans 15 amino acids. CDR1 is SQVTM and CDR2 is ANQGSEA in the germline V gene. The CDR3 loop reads CSVEPNRGRGEKLFF. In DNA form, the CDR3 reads TGCAGCGTTGAACCCAACAGGGGGCGGGGTGAAAAACTGTTTTTT.

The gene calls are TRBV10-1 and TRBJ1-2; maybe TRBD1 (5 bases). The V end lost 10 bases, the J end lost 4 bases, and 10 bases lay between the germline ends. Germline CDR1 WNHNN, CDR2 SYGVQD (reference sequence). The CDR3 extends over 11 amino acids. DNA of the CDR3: TGCGCCAAGCCAGGGCGCTATGGCTACACCTTC. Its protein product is CAKPGRYGYTF.

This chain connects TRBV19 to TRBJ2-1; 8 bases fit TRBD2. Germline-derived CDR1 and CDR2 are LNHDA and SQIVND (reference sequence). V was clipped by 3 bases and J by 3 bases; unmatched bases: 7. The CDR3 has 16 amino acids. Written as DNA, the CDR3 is TGTGCCAGTAGTATTTTCGGGGGGGGCAACTACAATGAGCAGTTCTTC. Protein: CASSIFGGGNYNEQFF.

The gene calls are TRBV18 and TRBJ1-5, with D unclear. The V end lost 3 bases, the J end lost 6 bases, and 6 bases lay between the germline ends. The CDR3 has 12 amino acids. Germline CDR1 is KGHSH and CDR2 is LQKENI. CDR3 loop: CASSPPGQPQHF. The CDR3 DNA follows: TGTGCCAGCTCACCCCCCGGTCAGCCCCAGCATTTT.

The CDR3 region has the DNA TGCGCCAGCAGCTATCGAGACAGCTCCTACAATGAGCAGTTCTTC. Translated, it gives CASSYRDSSYNEQFF. This chain uses TRBV5-1 with TRBJ2-1; TRBD1 is a possible D gene (5 bases). Germline values: CDR1 SGHRS, CDR2 YFSETQ. The CDR3 extends over 15 amino acids. The ends were cut back, 3 bases at V and 0 bases at J, with 10 bases in the middle.

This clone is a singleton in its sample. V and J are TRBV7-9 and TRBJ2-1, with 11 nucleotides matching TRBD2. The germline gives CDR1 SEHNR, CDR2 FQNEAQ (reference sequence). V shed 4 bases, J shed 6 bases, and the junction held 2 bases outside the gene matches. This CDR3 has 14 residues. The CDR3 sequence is CASSSTSGGNEQFF. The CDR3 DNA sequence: TGTGCCAGCAGCTCAACTAGCGGGGGCAATGAGCAGTTCTTC.

The CDR3 nucleotides are TGTGCCAGCAGCTTAGTGGGGGCTCAAGAGACCCAGTACTTC. Encoded protein: CASSLVGAQETQYF. This chain connects TRBV7-9 to TRBJ2-5; TRBD1 is a possible D gene (6 bases). Germline CDR1 is SEHNR and CDR2 is FQNEAQ (reference sequence). Trimming cost V 1 base and J 2 bases, with 8 bases left between them. The CDR3 sequence is 14 residues long.

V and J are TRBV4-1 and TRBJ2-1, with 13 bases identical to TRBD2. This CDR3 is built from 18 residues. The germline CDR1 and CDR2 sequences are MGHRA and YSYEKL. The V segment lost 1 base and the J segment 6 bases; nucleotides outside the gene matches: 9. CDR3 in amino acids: CASSQGPATSGGFNEQFF. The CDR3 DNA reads TGCGCCAGCAGCCAAGGACCGGCGACTAGCGGGGGGTTCAATGAGCAGTTCTTC.

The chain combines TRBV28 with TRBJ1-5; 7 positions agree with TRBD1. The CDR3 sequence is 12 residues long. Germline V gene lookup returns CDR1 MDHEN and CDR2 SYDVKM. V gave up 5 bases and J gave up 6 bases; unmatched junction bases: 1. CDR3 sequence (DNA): TGTGCCAGCAGTAAGGGGGCTCAGCCCCAGCATTTT. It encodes CASSKGAQPQHF. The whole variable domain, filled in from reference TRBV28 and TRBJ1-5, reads DVKVTQSSRYLVKRTGEKVFLECVQDMDHENMFWYRQDPGLGLRLIYFSYDVKMKEKGDIPEGYSVSREKKERFSLILESASTNQTSMYLCASSKGAQPQHFGDGTRLSIL.